This TCR beta chain originates from a study of Tregs in tolerant kidney transplant recipients. The method was immunoSEQ multiplex PCR; TCRdb's version includes in-frame clones alone and lacks a portion of them. Altogether roughly 80,000 clones are present, approximately 89% being singletons, with the ten largest covering around 0.32%. V gave up 2 bases and J gave up 4 bases, with 16 bases separating them. The CDR3 contains 15 residues. The germline V gene encodes CDR1 SGHRS and CDR2 YFSETQ. This receptor was taken from a human donor who received a combined kidney and bone marrow transplant. The material was Tregs from blood, obtained before the transplant. The chain joins TRBV5-1 to TRBJ2-7; D gene uncertain. The DNA for the CDR3 is TGCGCCAGCAGCTTCGAGTTATCAGGTGCGTACGAGCAGTACTTC. Its protein product is CASSFELSGAYEQYF.